These T cell receptor beta chains were read from a single sample in a study of blood T cell repertoires in COVID-19. Assay: immunoSEQ multiplex PCR; the TCRdb copy retains only in-frame clones and omits some. The sample has 200,000 to 250,000 clones; roughly 90% are singletons. Sample: peripheral blood. These receptors were collected from a man aged 55 to 70 who had recovered from COVID-19. CDR3s include the opening cysteine and the closing phenylalanine or tryptophan. The order of the fields is V gene, D gene, clone size, J gene, CDR3 DNA, CDR3 protein. D genes are given only for firm matches. Clone sizes are given selectively: once, few, many, or a class where the clone is expanded.

TRBV9,-,-,TRBJ2-5,TGTGCCAGCAGCGTACGACCGGGGGAGACCCAGTACTTC,CASSVRPGETQYF
TRBV3-1/TRBV3-2,-,-,TRBJ2-3,TGTGCCAGCAGCCAGCACAGCCTCCTCACAGATACGCAGTATTTT,CASSQHSLLTDTQYF
TRBV9,-,-,TRBJ2-3,TGTGCCAGCAGCGCTAGCGTTGTTTCAGGAGATACGCAGTATTTT,CASSASVVSGDTQYF
TRBV19,TRBD1,-,TRBJ1-3,TGTGCCAGTAGTCCCCACCCGGGACAGGGCGGTTGGTCTGGAAACACCATATATTTT,CASSPHPGQGGWSGNTIYF
TRBV14,TRBD2,-,TRBJ2-1,TGTGCCAGCAGCCCGCCGAAGCGGGGCCTCAATGAGCAGTTCTTC,CASSPPKRGLNEQFF
TRBV19,-,-,TRBJ1-1,TGTGCCAGCCGGCCGGGGGGCACTGAAGCTTTCTTT,CASRPGGTEAFF
TRBV2,-,once,TRBJ2-7,TGTGCCAGCAGACAGCTCTACGAGCAGTACTTC,CASRQLYEQYF
TRBV9,TRBD2,-,TRBJ2-1,TGTGCCAGCAGCGTAGAGAGACTAGCGGGGGCCTCCTACAATGAGCAGTTCTTC,CASSVERLAGASYNEQFF
TRBV14,TRBD2,-,TRBJ2-3,TGTGCCAGCAGCCAAGTGAGCGGGGGGGCCACAGATACGCAGTATTTT,CASSQVSGGATDTQYF
TRBV3-1/TRBV3-2,-,-,TRBJ2-1,TGTGCCAGCAGCCAAGCAAACAATGAGCAGTTCTTC,CASSQANNEQFF
TRBV10-3,-,-,TRBJ2-2,TGTGCCATCAGTGACCGACAGGAAGGGACCGGGGAGCTGTTTTTT,CAISDRQEGTGELFF
TRBV9,-,-,TRBJ2-2,TGTGCCAGCAGCGCCGGCGGATCCGGCGGGGAGCTGTTTTTT,CASSAGGSGGELFF
TRBV5-1,TRBD1,-,TRBJ1-4,TGCGCCAGCAGCTTGACAGGGGAAGGAGAAAAACTGTTTTTT,CASSLTGEGEKLFF
TRBV20-1,-,-,TRBJ1-2,TGCAGTGCCGCGAGGGAGTATGGCTACACCTTC,CSAAREYGYTF
TRBV18,-,-,TRBJ1-2,TGTGCCAGCTCACCATCAGGGTTTTATGGCTACACCTTC,CASSPSGFYGYTF
TRBV5-5,TRBD2,-,TRBJ2-7,TGTGCCAGCAGCGACTACATAGCGGGACCCTACGAGCAGTACTTC,CASSDYIAGPYEQYF
TRBV4-1,TRBD1,-,TRBJ1-5,TGCGCCAGCAGCCCCGGGACAGGGGTTTCGGTCAATCAGCCCCAGCATTTT,CASSPGTGVSVNQPQHF
TRBV2,-,-,TRBJ1-2,TGTGCCAGCAGGAGACAGCTAGCTAACTATGGCTACACCTTC,CASRRQLANYGYTF
TRBV20-1,-,-,TRBJ2-1,TGCAGTGCCAGCAGCGTAAATGAGCAGTTCTTC,CSASSVNEQFF
TRBV7-3,TRBD2,-,TRBJ2-3,TGTGCCAGCAGCCCTAGGCAGCGGGGGGGCACAGATACGCAGTATTTT,CASSPRQRGGTDTQYF
TRBV7-7,-,-,TRBJ2-6,TGTGCCAGCAGCTTGAGCTCTGGGGCCAACGTCCTGACTTTC,CASSLSSGANVLTF
TRBV27,-,-,TRBJ1-2,TGTGCCAGCAGTTTTTCGCGGGAGGGGGGCTATGGCTACACCTTC,CASSFSREGGYGYTF
TRBV2,TRBD1,-,TRBJ2-7,TGTGCCAGCAGGTACAGGACAGGGCACGAGCAGTACTTC,CASRYRTGHEQYF
TRBV18,TRBD1,-,TRBJ2-2,TGTGCCAGCTCACCATACATCGGGACAGGGGCGTCCGGGGAGCTGTTTTTT,CASSPYIGTGASGELFF
TRBV7-2,TRBD1,-,TRBJ2-7,TGTGCCAGCAGCTCTCCTAGGGGGCTCTCCTACGAGCAGTACTTC,CASSSPRGLSYEQYF
TRBV7-3,TRBD2,-,TRBJ2-5,TGTGCCAGCAGCTTAATCGCGGGGGGACAAGAGACCCAGTACTTC,CASSLIAGGQETQYF
TRBV10-3,-,-,TRBJ2-3,TGTGCCATCAGTGATCCCAGGACTACAGATACGCAGTATTTT,CAISDPRTTDTQYF
TRBV5-4,-,-,TRBJ2-2,TGTGCCAGCAGCAACCGCAGGAACACCGGGGAGCTGTTTTTT,CASSNRRNTGELFF
TRBV19,-,-,TRBJ1-2,TGTGCCAGTAGTATAGGGGGCGGGAATGGCTACACCTTC,CASSIGGGNGYTF
TRBV27,-,-,TRBJ2-2,TGTGCCAGCAGATGGCCCAACACCGGGGAGCTGTTTTTT,CASRWPNTGELFF
TRBV7-2,TRBD1,-,TRBJ2-6,TGTGCCAGCAGCTCAATCAGGGGGCCTGGGGCCAACGTCCTGACTTTC,CASSSIRGPGANVLTF
TRBV19,-,-,TRBJ1-5,TGTGCCAGTAGTACCCTCCCCGGGACAAATCAGCCCCAGCATTTT,CASSTLPGTNQPQHF
TRBV30,-,-,TRBJ1-5,TGTGCCTGGAGACTACAGGAATGGGGTCAGCCCCAGCATTTT,CAWRLQEWGQPQHF
TRBV4-1,TRBD1,-,TRBJ1-2,TGCGCCAGCAGCCAAGACCTCCTGGCAGGGGGCGGCTATGGCTACACCTTC,CASSQDLLAGGGYGYTF
TRBV7-2,TRBD1,-,TRBJ2-6,TGTGCCAGCAGCCCAACAGGGGGCCCGGGGGATGGGGCCAACGTCCTGACTTTC,CASSPTGGPGDGANVLTF
TRBV19,-,-,TRBJ2-4,TGTGCCAGTAGTCAAAGGGGCGCGGGGCCCAAAAACATTCAGTACTTC,CASSQRGAGPKNIQYF
TRBV11-2,TRBD1,-,TRBJ2-2,TGTGCCAGCAGCTTAGACCGACAGGGGGAGAACACCGGGGAGCTGTTTTTT,CASSLDRQGENTGELFF
TRBV7-8,TRBD1,-,TRBJ1-2,TGTGCCAGCAGCCAGAGGACAGGGTATGGCTACACCTTC,CASSQRTGYGYTF
TRBV28,-,-,TRBJ2-7,TGTGCCAGCATAGCTAGCAGGTACGAGCAGTACTTC,CASIASRYEQYF
TRBV2,TRBD1,-,TRBJ2-3,TGTGCCAGCAGCGCTGACAGGGTTGGCGCAGATACGCAGTATTTT,CASSADRVGADTQYF
TRBV28,-,few,TRBJ1-2,TGTGCCAGCTTCTCTCGGGGGGCTGGCTATGGCTACACCTTC,CASFSRGAGYGYTF
TRBV3-1/TRBV3-2,-,-,TRBJ1-5,TGTGCCAGCAGCCAAGATACGAGGGAGAGTCAGCCCCAGCATTTT,CASSQDTRESQPQHF
TRBV25-1,TRBD1,few,TRBJ1-1,TGTGCCAGCAGTGATTCGGGACAGGGAAGATCGGAAGCTTTCTTT,CASSDSGQGRSEAFF
TRBV7-2,-,-,TRBJ2-2,TGTGCCAGCAGCCTGCCTTCCGGGACTTTGACCACCGGGGAGCTGTTTTTT,CASSLPSGTLTTGELFF
TRBV7-3,-,-,TRBJ1-2,TGTGCCAGCAGCTTCCGGGGGTGGGATGGCTACACCTTC,CASSFRGWDGYTF
TRBV19,-,-,TRBJ2-1,TGTGCCAGTAGTGCCTGGGGGGAACTGTTCTTC,CASSAWGELFF
TRBV5-1,-,-,TRBJ1-2,TGCGCCAGCAGCTCCCCAGGGGTAGGAGGCTACACCTTC,CASSSPGVGGYTF
TRBV5-6,-,-,TRBJ2-7,TGTGCCAGCAGCTTGGACCTAGCCAAAAACTCCTACGAGCAGTACTTC,CASSLDLAKNSYEQYF
TRBV2,TRBD1,once,TRBJ2-4,TGTGCCAGGGCCGGGACAGATGCCAAAAACATTCAGTACTTC,CARAGTDAKNIQYF
TRBV7-2,-,-,TRBJ1-2,TGTGCCAGCAGAATAACAGGGTCGTCAAACTATGGCTACACCTTC,CASRITGSSNYGYTF
TRBV19,TRBD2,-,TRBJ2-1,TGTGCCAGTAGTCCCCGAACTAGCGGGTTTTACAATGAGCAGTTCTTC,CASSPRTSGFYNEQFF